These 10 T cell receptor beta chains share one sample of origin, sequenced in a study of shared clonotypes between healthy human individuals. Some clones are missing from TCRdb's copy, which holds only in-frame ones; the method was immunoSEQ multiplex PCR. The sample consists of roughly 700,000 clones, 90% of them appearing once. Sequenced sample: memory CD8+ T cells from PBMCs. Subset reported: CD45RO+ cells pooled with CCR7-negative TemRA cells. The source of these receptors is a man in his late teens or twenties in good health. Some clones in this sample may be carry-over from other donors' samples.

The chain is built from TRBV9 and TRBJ1-4; tentative D call: TRBD1 (6 bases). Germline V gives CDR1 SGDLS, CDR2 YYNGEE. The CDR3 covers 16 residues. Trimming left V 0 bases short and J 3 bases short, with 12 bases between. CDR3 bases: TGTGCCAGCAGCGTAGAACAGTGGGGGCCTAATGAAAAACTGTTTTTT. Translation: CASSVEQWGPNEKLFF.

V usage is TRBV4-1 and J usage is TRBJ2-1; 7 bases fit TRBD2. Germline CDR1 reads MGHRA; CDR2 reads YSYEKL. Trimming took 4 bases from V and 8 from J; bases not matched to a gene: 14. The CDR3 loop spans 16 amino acids. The CDR3: CASSPPRLASLHEQFF. CDR3 bases: TGCGCCAGCAGCCCCCCCCGACTAGCTTCCCTTCATGAGCAGTTCTTC.

This chain connects TRBV9 to TRBJ1-2, with a possible D match to TRBD1 (5 bases). Trimming removed 4 bases from V and 4 bases from J, with 11 bases in between. The CDR3 runs 13 residues. The germline gives CDR1 SGDLS, CDR2 YYNGEE. The CDR3 DNA reads TGTGCCAGCAGCCAAACCGGGACCTATGGCTACACCTTC. It yields the protein CASSQTGTYGYTF.

The V gene is TRBV4-1, the J gene TRBJ2-5; D is uncertain. The germline CDR1 and CDR2 sequences are MGHRA and YSYEKL. This CDR3 region has 14 residues. Trimming took 0 bases from V and 5 from J, leaving 10 bases between them. Here the CDR3 DNA reads TGCGCCAGCAGCCAAGAATCGTCGAGGGAGACCCAGTACTTC. As protein: CASSQESSRETQYF.

This clone was counted a single time. V and J are TRBV6-1 and TRBJ1-2; D gene uncertain. Germline V gene lookup returns CDR1 MNHNS and CDR2 SASEGT. V lost 7 bases and J lost 2, with 14 bases in between. The CDR3 covers 14 residues. The CDR3, as DNA: TGTGCCAGCACCCCCTCCGCGGGAAACTATGGCTACACCTTC. Amino acids: CASTPSAGNYGYTF.

The J gene is TRBJ1-5, the V gene TRBV6-5, with a weak D call TRBD1 (5 bases). The CDR3 extends over 14 amino acids. The germline V gene encodes CDR1 MNHEY and CDR2 SVGAGI. V lost 10 bases and J 6 bases, leaving 19 bases between the germline ends. The CDR3 sequence: CAINSQGIGQPQHF. CDR3 DNA: TGTGCCATCAATTCCCAGGGAATTGGTCAGCCCCAGCATTTT.

The rearrangement uses TRBV25-1 and TRBJ2-7; 7 bases map to TRBD2. The V segment lost 9 bases and the J segment 6 bases; nucleotides outside the gene matches: 14. CDR3 size: 14 residues. The germline gives CDR1 MGHDK, CDR2 SYGVNS. CDR3 sequence reads: CASGTLGRAVEQYF. CDR3 sequence (DNA): TGTGCCAGTGGCACATTGGGGAGGGCCGTCGAGCAGTACTTC.

The chain has TRBV28 and TRBJ2-2; D remains unclear. V was clipped by 2 bases and J by 5 bases, with 9 bases between them. The CDR3 loop spans 14 amino acids. Germline lookup yields CDR1 MDHEN and CDR2 SYDVKM. The CDR3 loop reads CASSLGPGTGELFF. The CDR3 nucleotides are TGTGCCAGCAGTTTAGGTCCCGGAACCGGGGAGCTGTTTTTT.

Note on this clone: The sample contains more than one DNA sequence encoding this CDR3. The rearrangement links TRBV27 to TRBJ1-3, with D uncertain. The ends were cut back, 0 bases at V and 4 bases at J, with 4 bases in the middle. The germline V gene has CDR1 MNHEY and CDR2 SMNVEV (reference sequence). The CDR3 has 13 amino acids. Written as DNA, the CDR3 is TGTGCCAGCAGTTTATCGCTGGGAAACACCATATATTTT. Protein product: CASSLSLGNTIYF.

This chain links TRBV7-2 with TRBJ1-1; maybe TRBD1 (5 bases). The CDR3 is 14 residues long. The ends were cut back, 5 bases at V and 2 bases at J, with 12 bases in the middle. CDR1 SGHTA and CDR2 FQGNSA come from the germline V gene. The CDR3 bases are TGTGCCAGCAGCCTCCGGGGGGACAACACTGAAGCTTTCTTT. Its protein is CASSLRGDNTEAFF.